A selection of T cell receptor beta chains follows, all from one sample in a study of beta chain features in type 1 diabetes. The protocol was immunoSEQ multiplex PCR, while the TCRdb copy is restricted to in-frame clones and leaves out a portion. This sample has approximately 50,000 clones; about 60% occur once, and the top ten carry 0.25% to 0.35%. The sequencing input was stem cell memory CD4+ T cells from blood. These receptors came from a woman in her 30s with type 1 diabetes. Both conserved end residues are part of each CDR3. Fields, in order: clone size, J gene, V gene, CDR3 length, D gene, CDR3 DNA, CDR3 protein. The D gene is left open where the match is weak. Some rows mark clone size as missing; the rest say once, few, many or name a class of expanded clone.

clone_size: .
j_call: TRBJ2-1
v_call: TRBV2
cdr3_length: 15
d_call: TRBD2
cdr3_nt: TGTGCCAGCAGGGAAAAGCGGGAGCGAGACAATGAGCAGTTCTTC
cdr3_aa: CASREKRERDNEQFF

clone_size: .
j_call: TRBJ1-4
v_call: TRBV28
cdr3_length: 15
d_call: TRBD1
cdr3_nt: TGTGCCAGCAGCACACCGGGACAGGGAGGGGAAAAACTGTTTTTT
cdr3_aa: CASSTPGQGGEKLFF

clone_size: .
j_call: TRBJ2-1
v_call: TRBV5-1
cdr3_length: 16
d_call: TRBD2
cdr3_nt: TGCGCCAGCAGCTTGGCCGGGGGACTAGCGGGAGTGGAGCAGTTCTTC
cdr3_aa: CASSLAGGLAGVEQFF

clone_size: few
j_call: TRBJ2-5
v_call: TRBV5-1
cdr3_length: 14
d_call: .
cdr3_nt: TGCGCCAGCAGCCTAAGCGGGCCCCAAGAGACCCAGTACTTC
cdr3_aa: CASSLSGPQETQYF

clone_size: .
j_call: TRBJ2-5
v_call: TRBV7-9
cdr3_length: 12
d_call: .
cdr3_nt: TGTGCCAGCAGCTCGCAGGTTGAGACCCAGTACTTC
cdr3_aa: CASSSQVETQYF

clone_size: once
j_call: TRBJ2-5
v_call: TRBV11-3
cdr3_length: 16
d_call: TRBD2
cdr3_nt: TGTGCCAGCAGCCCCCTTGGGGGGGAGGGCCAAGAGACCCAGTACTTC
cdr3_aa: CASSPLGGEGQETQYF

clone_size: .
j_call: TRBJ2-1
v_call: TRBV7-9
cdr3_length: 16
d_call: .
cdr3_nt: TGTGCCAGCAGCCTCGGACTGTGGGAGTCCTACAATGAGCAGTTCTTC
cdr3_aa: CASSLGLWESYNEQFF

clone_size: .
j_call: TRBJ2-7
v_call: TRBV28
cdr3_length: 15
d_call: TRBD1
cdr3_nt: TGTGCCAGCAGAAAAAGACAGGGGACGAGATACGAGCAGTACTTC
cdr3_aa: CASRKRQGTRYEQYF

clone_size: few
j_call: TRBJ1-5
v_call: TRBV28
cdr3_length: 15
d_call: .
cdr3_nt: TGTGCCAGCAGTTTATCCGGCAGGGGAAATCAGCCCCAGCATTTT
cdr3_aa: CASSLSGRGNQPQHF

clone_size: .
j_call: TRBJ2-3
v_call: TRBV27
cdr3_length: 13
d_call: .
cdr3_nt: TGTGCCAGCCGACTCGGAGGGACAGATACGCAGTATTTT
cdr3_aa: CASRLGGTDTQYF

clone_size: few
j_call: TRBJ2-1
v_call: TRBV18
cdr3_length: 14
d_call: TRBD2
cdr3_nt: TGTGCCAGCTCACCACCGGACGGGAGGGATGAGCAGTTCTTC
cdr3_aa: CASSPPDGRDEQFF

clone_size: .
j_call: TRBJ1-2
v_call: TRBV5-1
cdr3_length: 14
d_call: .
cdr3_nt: TGCGCCAGCAGCTTGGATGACGGGACAAGCGGCTACACCTTC
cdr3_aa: CASSLDDGTSGYTF

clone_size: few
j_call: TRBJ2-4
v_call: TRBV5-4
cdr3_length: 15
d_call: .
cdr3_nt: TGTGCCAGCAGCGATGGACAGTCGGCCAAAAACATTCAGTACTTC
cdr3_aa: CASSDGQSAKNIQYF

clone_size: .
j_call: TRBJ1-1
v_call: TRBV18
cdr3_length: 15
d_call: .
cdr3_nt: TGTGCCAGCTCACCACTCGCGGAAACGGCGGGCGAAGCTTTCTTT
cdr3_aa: CASSPLAETAGEAFF

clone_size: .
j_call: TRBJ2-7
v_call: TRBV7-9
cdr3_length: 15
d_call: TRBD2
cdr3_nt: TGTGCCAGCAGGCCACTAGCGGGAGCTTCCTACGAGCAGTACTTC
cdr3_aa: CASRPLAGASYEQYF

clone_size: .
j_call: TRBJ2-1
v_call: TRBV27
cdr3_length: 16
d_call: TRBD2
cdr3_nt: TGTGCCAGCAGTTTATGGCTAGCGGGCCTATACAATGAGCAGTTCTTC
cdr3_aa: CASSLWLAGLYNEQFF

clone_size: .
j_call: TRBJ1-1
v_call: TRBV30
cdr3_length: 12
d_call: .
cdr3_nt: TGTGCCTGGAGTTGGGGAGGCACTGGAGCTTTCTTT
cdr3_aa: CAWSWGGTGAFF

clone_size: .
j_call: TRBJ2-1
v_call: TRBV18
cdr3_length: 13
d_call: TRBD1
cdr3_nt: TGTGCCAGCTCACCACCCGGGGACAGCGAGCAGTTCTTC
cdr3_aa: CASSPPGDSEQFF

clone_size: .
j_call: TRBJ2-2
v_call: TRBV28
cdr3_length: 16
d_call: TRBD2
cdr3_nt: TGTGCCAGCAGTCCCCCAAGCGGGAGTCTGACCGGGGAGCTGTTTTTT
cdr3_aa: CASSPPSGSLTGELFF

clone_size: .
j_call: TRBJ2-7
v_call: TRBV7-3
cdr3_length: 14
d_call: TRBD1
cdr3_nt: TGTGCCAGCAGCTTGGGGACAGCGTCCTACGAGCAGTACTTC
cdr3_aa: CASSLGTASYEQYF